One sample yielded the 18 T cell receptor beta chains listed below, sequenced in a study of beta chain features in type 1 diabetes. As every portion of the isolated RNA was reverse transcribed, the sequencing read expressed TCRB transcripts. Assay: immunoSEQ multiplex PCR; the TCRdb copy retains only in-frame clones and omits some. This sample carries approximately 38,000 clones, 50% to 75% of them seen once, and the ten largest clones take around 2%. The sequencing input was Tregs from blood. Receptors were obtained from a woman aged 30 to 39 in good health.

This sequence joins TRBV2 and TRBJ1-1; 9 positions match TRBD1. V was pared by 8 bases and J by 5 bases, with 6 bases of the junction left unmatched. The CDR3 loop spans 13 amino acids. Germline V lookup: CDR1 SNHLY, CDR2 FYNNEI. This chain's CDR3 is CASDRGRRTEAFF. CDR3 sequence (DNA): TGTGCCAGCGACAGGGGGAGACGAACTGAAGCTTTCTTT. Full variable domain (outside the CDR3, taken from reference TRBV2 and TRBJ1-1): EPEVTQTPSHQVTQMGQEVILRCVPISNHLYFYWYRQILGQKVEFLVSFYNNEISEKSEIFDDQFSVERPDGSNFTLKIRSTKLEDSAMYFCASDRGRRTEAFFGQGTRLTVV.

This rearrangement joins TRBV27 to TRBJ2-7, with 9 bases aligning to TRBD1. CDR1 MNHEY and CDR2 SMNVEV come from the germline V gene (reference sequence). V trimming: 3 bases; J trimming: 4 bases; junction bases outside the gene matches: 1. This CDR3 is built from 13 residues. CDR3 sequence reads: CASSLDRGYEQYF. CDR3 sequence (DNA): TGTGCCAGCAGTTTGGACAGGGGATACGAGCAGTACTTC.

The table lists this clone with a few counts. This chain joins TRBV7-9 and TRBJ1-3; perhaps TRBD1 as D (5 bases). Trimming pared 5 bases from V and 0 bases from J, leaving 14 bases between. CDR1 SEHNR and CDR2 FQNEAQ come from the germline V gene (reference sequence). CDR3 size: 16 residues. CDR3: CASSLSRGYSGNTIYF. The CDR3 region has the DNA TGTGCCAGCAGCCTGTCCCGGGGGTACTCTGGAAACACCATATATTTT.

This clone was seen only a few times. The rearrangement joins TRBV6-1 to TRBJ2-7; 10 positions agree with TRBD1. Germline CDR1 reads MNHNS; CDR2 reads SASEGT. The V and J ends lost 2 bases and 4 bases, in that order; junction bases with no gene match: 8. There are 16 residues in the CDR3. DNA of the CDR3: TGTGCCAGCAGTGAACATCGGACAGGGGGAGGATACGAGCAGTACTTC. This encodes CASSEHRTGGGYEQYF.

The rearrangement uses TRBV19 and TRBJ1-5, with 11 bases fitting TRBD1. The CDR3 has 14 amino acids. Germline values: CDR1 LNHDA, CDR2 SQIVND (reference sequence). Trimming took 5 bases from V and 6 from J; bases not matched to a gene: 3. CDR3 protein: CASSWTGGGQPQHF. For the CDR3, the DNA is TGTGCCAGTAGTTGGACAGGGGGCGGTCAGCCCCAGCATTTT.

The gene calls are TRBV7-9 and TRBJ2-3; 8 bases are a match to TRBD1. Germline assignment: CDR1 SEHNR and CDR2 FQNEAQ (reference sequence). The V and J ends lost 0 bases and 1 base, in that order; junction bases with no gene match: 6. The CDR3 spans 17 residues. The CDR3 is CASSLAPAGGRTDTQYF. The CDR3 nucleotides read TGTGCCAGCAGCTTAGCGCCGGCAGGGGGCCGCACAGATACGCAGTATTTT.

The chain recombines TRBV18 with TRBJ2-1; 12 nucleotides line up with TRBD2. From germline, CDR1 is KGHSH and CDR2 LQKENI. CDR3 length: 16 residues. The junction had 5 bases not matched to a gene; V was cut back by 2 bases and J by 6 bases. The DNA of the CDR3 is TGTGCCAGCTCACCAGAACTAGCGGGAGGACTCAATGAGCAGTTCTTC. It translates to CASSPELAGGLNEQFF.

This clone was counted a few times. The chain recombines TRBV4-3 with TRBJ2-1, with 10 nucleotides matching TRBD2. The germline V gene encodes CDR1 LGHNA and CDR2 YSLEER. The CDR3 covers 16 residues. The junction had 7 bases not matched to a gene; V was cut back by 0 bases and J by 8 bases. The CDR3 reads CASSQDLLAGLYEQFF. The CDR3 DNA follows: TGCGCCAGCAGCCAAGATTTACTAGCGGGATTGTATGAGCAGTTCTTC.

The CDR3 is CASSYDREDGYTF. CDR3 DNA: TGTGCCAGCAGTTACGACAGGGAGGATGGCTACACCTTC. The genes are TRBV6-6 and TRBJ1-2; 7 bases are a match to TRBD1. Germline trimming cut 2 bases from V and 6 bases from J; bases unmatched to any gene: 3. The CDR3 is made up of 13 amino acids. In germline, CDR1 is MNHNY, CDR2 SVGAGI (reference sequence).

The chain has TRBV20-1 and TRBJ2-2; D gene unclear. V was clipped by 3 bases and J by 5 bases, with 4 bases between them. CDR3 length: 11 residues. The V gene's germline CDR1 is DFQATT and CDR2 SNEGSKA (reference sequence). The CDR3 reads CSASLTGELFF. In DNA form, the CDR3 reads TGCAGTGCTAGCTTGACCGGGGAGCTGTTTTTT.

The rearrangement uses TRBV6-5 and TRBJ2-1; D may be TRBD2 (6 bases). The ends were cut back, 2 bases at V and 9 bases at J, with 11 bases in the middle. Per the germline V gene, CDR1 is MNHEY and CDR2 is SVGAGI. This CDR3 region has 13 residues. The DNA for the CDR3 is TGTGCCAGCAGTTACAGGCGGGATGGTGAGCAGTTCTTC. Amino acid sequence: CASSYRRDGEQFF.

This clone has a handful of counts. The rearrangement joins TRBV2 to TRBJ1-5, with D unclear. Germline V gene sequence: CDR1 SNHLY, CDR2 FYNNEI. This CDR3 has 14 amino acids. Between the trimmed V and J ends, which lost 4 bases and 0 bases, there was a span of 7 bases. The CDR3 here is CASSALYSNQPQHF. CDR3 sequence (DNA): TGTGCCAGCAGTGCCCTGTATAGCAATCAGCCCCAGCATTTT.

As to this clone: In the same sample, other DNA sequences code for this CDR3. The rearrangement links TRBV25-1 to TRBJ2-7; 13 nucleotides line up with TRBD2. V was pared by 3 bases and J by 0 bases, with 5 bases of the junction left unmatched. The CDR3 length is 17 residues. Germline V gives CDR1 MGHDK, CDR2 SYGVNS. The CDR3 spells CASSDPGTSGTSYEQYF. CDR3 bases: TGTGCCAGCAGTGACCCCGGGACTAGCGGGACCTCCTACGAGCAGTACTTC.

This sequence joins TRBV5-4 and TRBJ2-3, with D perhaps matching TRBD2 (6 bases). There are 18 residues in the CDR3. Germline-derived CDR1 and CDR2 are SGHNT and YYREEE (reference sequence). Trimming left V 1 base short and J 5 bases short, with 23 bases between. The CDR3 DNA reads as TGTGCCAGCAGCTTGTACTTAGGAACCGTACAAGCGGGAGATACGCAGTATTTT. This codes for CASSLYLGTVQAGDTQYF.

The chain combines TRBV15 with TRBJ2-2; 8 bases agree with TRBD2. The germline V gene encodes CDR1 LNHNV and CDR2 YYDKDF (reference sequence). The CDR3 is 17 residues long. Unmatched junction bases numbered 8, after V lost 2 bases and J lost 3 bases. The CDR3 region is CATSRRELAVDTGELFF. The CDR3 nucleotides read TGTGCCACCAGCAGACGGGAACTAGCGGTAGACACCGGGGAGCTGTTTTTT.

This chain uses TRBV14 with TRBJ2-7; possibly TRBD2 for D (5 bases). V gave up 4 bases and J gave up 2 bases, with 9 bases separating them. Germline V gives CDR1 SGHDN, CDR2 FVKESK. This CDR3 is built from 13 residues. DNA of the CDR3: TGTGCCAGCAGCCCTCTAGCAGCCTACGAGCAGTACTTC. It is translated as CASSPLAAYEQYF. The full variable domain, its missing parts supplied by reference TRBV14 and TRBJ2-7, is EAGVTQFPSHSVIEKGQTVTLRCDPISGHDNLYWYRRVMGKEIKFLLHFVKESKQDESGMPNNRFLAERTGGTYSTLKVQPAELEDSGVYFCASSPLAAYEQYFGPGTRLTVT.

The V and J genes are TRBV30 and TRBJ2-1; D gene ambiguous. Looked up from germline, CDR1 is GTSNPN and CDR2 is SVGIG (reference sequence). This CDR3 has 13 residues. Trimming removed 0 bases from V and 3 bases from J, with 6 bases in between. The CDR3 DNA reads as TGTGCCTGGAGTGTACAGTTCTACAATGAGCAGTTCTTC. Protein: CAWSVQFYNEQFF. The variable domain in full, completed from reference TRBV30 and TRBJ2-1, reads SQTIHQWPATLVQPVGSPLSLECTVEGTSNPNLYWYRQAAGRGLQLLFYSVGIGQISSEVPQNLSASRPQDRQFILSSKKLLLSDSGFYLCAWSVQFYNEQFFGPGTRLTVL.

V and J are TRBV14 and TRBJ2-6, with D hard to call. CDR1 is SGHDN, CDR2 FVKESK, per germline. This CDR3 is 11 amino acids long. V dropped 6 bases and J dropped 6 bases, with 3 bases sitting between them. The CDR3 DNA is TGTGCCAGCAGGGCGGCCAACGTCCTGACTTTC. Translated: CASRAANVLTF. Combining the CDR3 with reference TRBV14 and TRBJ2-6 gives the whole variable domain EAGVTQFPSHSVIEKGQTVTLRCDPISGHDNLYWYRRVMGKEIKFLLHFVKESKQDESGMPNNRFLAERTGGTYSTLKVQPAELEDSGVYFCASRAANVLTFGAGSRLTVL.